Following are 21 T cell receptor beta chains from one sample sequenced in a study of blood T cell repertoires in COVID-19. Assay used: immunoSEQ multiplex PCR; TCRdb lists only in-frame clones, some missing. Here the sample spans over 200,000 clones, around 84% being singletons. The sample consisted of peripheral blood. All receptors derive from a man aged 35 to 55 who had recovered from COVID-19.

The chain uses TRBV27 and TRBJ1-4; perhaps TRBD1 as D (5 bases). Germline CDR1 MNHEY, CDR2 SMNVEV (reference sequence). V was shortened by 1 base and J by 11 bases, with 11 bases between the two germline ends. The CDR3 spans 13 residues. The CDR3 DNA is TGTGCCAGCAGTTTATTGGACAATTGGAAACTGTTTTTT. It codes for CASSLLDNWKLFF.

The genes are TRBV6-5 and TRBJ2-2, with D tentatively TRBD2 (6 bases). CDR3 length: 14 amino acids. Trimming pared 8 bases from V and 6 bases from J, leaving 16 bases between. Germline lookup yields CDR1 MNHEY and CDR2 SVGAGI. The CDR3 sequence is CASEERGEAGELFF. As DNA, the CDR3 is TGTGCCAGCGAGGAACGAGGGGAGGCCGGGGAGCTGTTTTTT.

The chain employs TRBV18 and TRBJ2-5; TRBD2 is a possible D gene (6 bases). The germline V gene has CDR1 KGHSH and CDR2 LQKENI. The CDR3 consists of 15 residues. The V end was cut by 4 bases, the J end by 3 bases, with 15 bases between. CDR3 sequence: CASSRYRDSEETQYF. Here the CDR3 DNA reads TGTGCCAGCTCACGCTACCGGGACTCCGAAGAGACCCAGTACTTC. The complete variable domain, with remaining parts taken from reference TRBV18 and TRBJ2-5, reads NAGVMQNPRHLVRRRGQEARLRCSPMKGHSHVYWYRQLPEEGLKFMVYLQKENIIDESGMPKERFSAEFPKEGPSILRIQQVVRGDSAAYFCASSRYRDSEETQYFGPGTRLLVL.

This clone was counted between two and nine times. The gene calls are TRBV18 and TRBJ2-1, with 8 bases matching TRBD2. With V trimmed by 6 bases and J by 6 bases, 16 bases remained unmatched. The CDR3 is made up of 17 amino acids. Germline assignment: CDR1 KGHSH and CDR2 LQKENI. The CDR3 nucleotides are TGTGCCAGCTCCCCCAATTCCGGGACTAGAGGGACCAATGAGCAGTTCTTC. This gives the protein CASSPNSGTRGTNEQFF. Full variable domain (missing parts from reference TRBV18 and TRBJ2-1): NAGVMQNPRHLVRRRGQEARLRCSPMKGHSHVYWYRQLPEEGLKFMVYLQKENIIDESGMPKERFSAEFPKEGPSILRIQQVVRGDSAAYFCASSPNSGTRGTNEQFFGPGTRLTVL.

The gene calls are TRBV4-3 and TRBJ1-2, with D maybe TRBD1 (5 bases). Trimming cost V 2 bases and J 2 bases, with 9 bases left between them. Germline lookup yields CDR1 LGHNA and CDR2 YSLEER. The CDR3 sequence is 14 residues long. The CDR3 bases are TGCGCCAGCAGCCAACAGGGATGGAACTATGGCTACACCTTC. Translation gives CASSQQGWNYGYTF.

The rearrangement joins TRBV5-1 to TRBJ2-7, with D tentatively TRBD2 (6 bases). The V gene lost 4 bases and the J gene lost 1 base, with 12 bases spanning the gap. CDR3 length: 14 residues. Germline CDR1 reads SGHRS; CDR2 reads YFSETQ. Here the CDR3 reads CASSTGGESYEQYF. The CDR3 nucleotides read TGCGCCAGCAGCACAGGAGGGGAGTCCTACGAGCAGTACTTC.

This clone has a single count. CDR3 residues: CASSQGGLGTEVNYGYTF. In DNA form, the CDR3 reads TGCGCCAGCAGCCAAGGAGGCCTCGGGACAGAGGTAAACTATGGCTACACCTTC. This chain connects TRBV4-1 to TRBJ1-2, with 7 nucleotides matching TRBD1. V gave up 1 base and J gave up 2 bases; unmatched junction bases: 13. Germline CDR1 reads MGHRA; CDR2 reads YSYEKL. The CDR3 length is 18 residues.

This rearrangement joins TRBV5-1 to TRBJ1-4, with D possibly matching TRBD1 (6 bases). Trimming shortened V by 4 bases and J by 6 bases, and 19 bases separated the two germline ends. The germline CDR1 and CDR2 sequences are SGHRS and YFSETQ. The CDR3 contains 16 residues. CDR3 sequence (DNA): TGCGCCAGCAGCCGAGAGGGCCCAACAGGGCATGAAAAACTGTTTTTT. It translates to CASSREGPTGHEKLFF.

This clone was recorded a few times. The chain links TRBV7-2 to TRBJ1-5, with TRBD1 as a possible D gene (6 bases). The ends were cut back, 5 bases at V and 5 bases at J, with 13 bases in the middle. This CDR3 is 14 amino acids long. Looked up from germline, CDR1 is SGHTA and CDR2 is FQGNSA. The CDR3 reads CASSLGQYYQPQHF. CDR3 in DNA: TGTGCCAGCAGCCTTGGACAGTACTATCAGCCCCAGCATTTT.

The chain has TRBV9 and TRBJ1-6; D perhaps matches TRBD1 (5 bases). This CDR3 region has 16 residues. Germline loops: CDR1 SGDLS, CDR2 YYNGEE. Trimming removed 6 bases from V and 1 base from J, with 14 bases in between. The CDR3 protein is CASTWGESSYNSPLHF. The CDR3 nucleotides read TGTGCCAGCACTTGGGGGGAGTCTTCCTATAATTCACCCCTCCACTTT. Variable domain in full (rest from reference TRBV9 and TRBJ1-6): DSGVTQTPKHLITATGQRVTLRCSPRSGDLSVYWYQQSLDQGLQFLIQYYNGEERAKGNILERFSAQQFPDLHSELNLSSLELGDSALYFCASTWGESSYNSPLHFGNGTRLTVT.

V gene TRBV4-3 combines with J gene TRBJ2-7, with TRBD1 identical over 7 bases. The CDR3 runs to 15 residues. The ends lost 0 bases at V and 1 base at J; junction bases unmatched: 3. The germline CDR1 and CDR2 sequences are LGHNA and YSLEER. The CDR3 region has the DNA TGCGCCAGCAGCCAAGAAGGGGGACAGTCCTACGAGCAGTACTTC. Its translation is CASSQEGGQSYEQYF.

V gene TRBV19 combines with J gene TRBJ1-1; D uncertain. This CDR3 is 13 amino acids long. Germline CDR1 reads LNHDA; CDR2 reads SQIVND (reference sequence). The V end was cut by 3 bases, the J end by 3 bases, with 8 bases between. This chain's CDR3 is CASSIRKYTEAFF. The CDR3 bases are TGTGCCAGTAGTATCAGGAAATACACTGAAGCTTTCTTT.

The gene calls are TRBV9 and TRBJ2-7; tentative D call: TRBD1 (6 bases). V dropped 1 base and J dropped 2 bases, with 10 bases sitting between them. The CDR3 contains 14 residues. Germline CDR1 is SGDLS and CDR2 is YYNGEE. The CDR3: CASSVSGVTYEQYF. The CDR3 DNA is TGTGCCAGCAGCGTATCAGGGGTTACCTACGAGCAGTACTTC.

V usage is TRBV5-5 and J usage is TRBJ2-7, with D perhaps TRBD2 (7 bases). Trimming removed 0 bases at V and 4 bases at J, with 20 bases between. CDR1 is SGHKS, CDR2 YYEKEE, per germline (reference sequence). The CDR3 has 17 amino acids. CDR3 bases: TGTGCCAGCAGCTTGGCCCCGACCGGCAGGGGAGGGTACGAGCAGTACTTC. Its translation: CASSLAPTGRGGYEQYF.

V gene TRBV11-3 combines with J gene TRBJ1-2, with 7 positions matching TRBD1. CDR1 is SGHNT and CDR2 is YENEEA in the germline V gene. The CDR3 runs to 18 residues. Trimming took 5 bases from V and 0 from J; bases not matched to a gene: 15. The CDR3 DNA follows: TGTGCCAGCAGCCCGACGAGGACAGGCCCAAACCCTAACTATGGCTACACCTTC. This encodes CASSPTRTGPNPNYGYTF.

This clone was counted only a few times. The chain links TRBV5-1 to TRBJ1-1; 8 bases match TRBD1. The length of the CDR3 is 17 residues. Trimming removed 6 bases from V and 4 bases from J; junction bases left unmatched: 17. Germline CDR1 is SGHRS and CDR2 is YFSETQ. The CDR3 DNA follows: TGCGCCAGCACTCTTGACAGGGGCCGTACCGGCGGCACTGAAGCTTTCTTT. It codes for CASTLDRGRTGGTEAFF.

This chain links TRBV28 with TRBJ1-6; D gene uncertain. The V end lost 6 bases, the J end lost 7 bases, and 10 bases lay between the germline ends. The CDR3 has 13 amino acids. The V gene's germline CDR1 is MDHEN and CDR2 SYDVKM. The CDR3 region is CASRFSSNSPLHF. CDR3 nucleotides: TGTGCCAGCAGGTTTTCATCAAATTCACCCCTCCACTTT.

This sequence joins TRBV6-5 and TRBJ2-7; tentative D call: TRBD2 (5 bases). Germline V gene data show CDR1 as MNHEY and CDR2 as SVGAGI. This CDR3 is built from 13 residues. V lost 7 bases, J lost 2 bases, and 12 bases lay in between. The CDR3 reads CASNTRGAYEQYF. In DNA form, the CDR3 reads TGTGCCAGCAACACCCGGGGAGCCTACGAGCAGTACTTC.

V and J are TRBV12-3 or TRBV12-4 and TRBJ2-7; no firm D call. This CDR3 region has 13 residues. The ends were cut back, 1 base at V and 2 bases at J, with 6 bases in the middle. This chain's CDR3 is CASSLDRTYEQYF. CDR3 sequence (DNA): TGTGCCAGCAGTTTAGACAGAACCTACGAGCAGTACTTC.

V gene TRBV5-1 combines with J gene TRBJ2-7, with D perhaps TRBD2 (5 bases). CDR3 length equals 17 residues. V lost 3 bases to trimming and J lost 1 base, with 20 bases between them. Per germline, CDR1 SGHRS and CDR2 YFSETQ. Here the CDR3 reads CASSWLLREGTSYEQYF. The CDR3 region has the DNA TGCGCCAGCAGCTGGTTACTCCGAGAGGGAACGTCCTACGAGCAGTACTTC.

DNA of the CDR3: TGCAGCGTCAAAAACCACCGGGACTATGGCTACACCTTC. This translates into CSVKNHRDYGYTF. This sequence joins TRBV29-1 and TRBJ1-2, with D unresolved. Trimming took off 6 bases at V and 3 bases at J, with 14 bases between the two ends. Germline-derived CDR1 and CDR2 are SQVTM and ANQGSEA. CDR3 size: 13 residues.